One sample yielded the 25 T cell receptor beta chains listed below, sequenced in a study of sequential checkpoint blockade in melanoma. Treatment in this sample: randomized to nivolumab then ipilimumab (arm A) or the reverse (arm B). Clones were read by immunoSEQ multiplex PCR, and TCRdb kept only the in-frame ones, dropping some. The table has 20,000 to 25,000 clones, around 25% seen once. The sample was tumor tissue (inferred from file names), taken from a patient given nivolumab and ipilimumab in sequence. All receptors derive from a human donor with melanoma.

The chain joins TRBV9 to TRBJ2-5; D is possibly TRBD1 (6 bases). V was cut by 5 bases and J by 5 bases, with 10 bases left in between. The germline CDR1 and CDR2 sequences are SGDLS and YYNGEE. The CDR3 sequence is 12 residues long. The CDR3 region is CASSEQGETQYF. In DNA, the CDR3 is TGTGCCAGCAGTGAACAGGGCGAGACCCAGTACTTC.

This clone was counted a few times. The chain joins TRBV11-3 to TRBJ2-2; the D is unclear. The CDR3 extends over 15 amino acids. Trimming removed 1 base at V and 5 bases at J, with 11 bases between. CDR1 and CDR2 (germline): SGHNT, YENEEA. The CDR3 region has the DNA TGTGCCAGCAGCTTAGGCACCCCTAGGACCGGGGAGCTGTTTTTT. Amino acid sequence: CASSLGTPRTGELFF.

This clone was counted between two and nine times. The gene calls are TRBV9 and TRBJ2-7; D is tentatively TRBD1 or TRBD2 (6 bases each). The CDR3 length is 15 residues. The germline V gene encodes CDR1 SGDLS and CDR2 YYNGEE. V lost 4 bases, J lost 0 bases, and 14 bases lay in between. The CDR3 is CASSPRGGSSYEQYF. DNA for the CDR3: TGTGCCAGCAGCCCTAGAGGGGGGAGCTCCTACGAGCAGTACTTC. The full variable domain, rest sourced from reference TRBV9 and TRBJ2-7, is DSGVTQTPKHLITATGQRVTLRCSPRSGDLSVYWYQQSLDQGLQFLIQYYNGEERAKGNILERFSAQQFPDLHSELNLSSLELGDSALYFCASSPRGGSSYEQYFGPGTRLTVT.

The V and J genes are TRBV11-3 and TRBJ2-1; TRBD2 might be the D (6 bases). The germline CDR1 and CDR2 sequences are SGHNT and YENEEA. Trimming took 2 bases from V and 8 from J, leaving 19 bases between them. This CDR3 spans 16 amino acids. DNA for the CDR3: TGTGCCAGCAGCTTAACGGGGGATGTACAATATCATGAGCAGTTCTTC. It translates to CASSLTGDVQYHEQFF.

The sample holds a few counts of this clone. The chain combines TRBV28 with TRBJ2-2, with 7 bases matching TRBD1. The CDR3 runs to 15 residues. Unmatched junction bases numbered 12, after V lost 7 bases and J lost 7 bases. The V gene's germline CDR1 is MDHEN and CDR2 SYDVKM. This CDR3 is CASNDPGQYIGELFF. The CDR3 DNA reads as TGTGCCAGCAACGACCCGGGACAGTACATCGGGGAGCTGTTTTTT.

This clone came up a few times. The chain links TRBV6-8 to TRBJ2-7, with D hard to call. CDR1 is MNHGY, CDR2 SAAAGT, per germline. Trimming took off 0 bases at V and 2 bases at J, with 11 bases between the two ends. The CDR3 runs 15 residues. The CDR3, as DNA: TGTGCCAGCAGTTACTCTCCCTCTCTTACCTACGAGCAGTACTTC. This translates into CASSYSPSLTYEQYF.

The J gene is TRBJ1-5, the V gene TRBV28; perhaps TRBD1 as D (5 bases). The CDR3 consists of 12 residues. Germline V gene sequence: CDR1 MDHEN, CDR2 SYDVKM. V shed 5 bases and J shed 7 bases, with 9 bases lying between them. The CDR3: CASSLGGQPQHF. CDR3 in DNA: TGTGCCAGCAGTCTCGGGGGACAGCCCCAGCATTTT.

This chain uses TRBV19 with TRBJ2-7, with TRBD1 identical over 12 bases. The CDR3 covers 15 residues. CDR1 is LNHDA, CDR2 SQIVND, per germline (reference sequence). The J segment lost 4 bases and the V segment lost 7 bases, leaving 8 bases of the junction unmatched. CDR3 loop: CASTLGTGGAYEQYF. DNA of the CDR3: TGTGCCAGTACCTTAGGGACAGGGGGCGCATACGAGCAGTACTTC.

V gene TRBV15 combines with J gene TRBJ2-5; 7 nucleotides match TRBD1. This CDR3 has 16 residues. The J segment lost 2 bases and the V segment lost 0 bases, leaving 6 bases of the junction unmatched. Per the germline V gene, CDR1 is LNHNV and CDR2 is YYDKDF (reference sequence). The chain's CDR3 is CATSREAGQAQETQYF. The CDR3 bases are TGTGCCACCAGCAGAGAGGCTGGACAGGCTCAAGAGACCCAGTACTTC.

This rearrangement joins TRBV12-5 to TRBJ2-3; a possible D gene is TRBD2 (6 bases). V was shortened by 3 bases and J by 8 bases, with 24 bases between the two germline ends. Looked up from germline, CDR1 is LGHNT and CDR2 is FRNRAP. CDR3 length equals 17 residues. CDR3 protein: CASGLGLVGGYPPTQYF. CDR3 DNA: TGTGCTAGTGGTTTAGGGCTTGTGGGGGGATACCCGCCTACGCAGTATTTT.

The V gene is TRBV11-3, the J gene TRBJ1-4; 11 nucleotides match TRBD1. Germline lookup yields CDR1 SGHNT and CDR2 YENEEA. Unmatched junction bases numbered 13, after V lost 4 bases and J lost 3 bases. This CDR3 is built from 19 residues. This CDR3 is CASSSRTGGRNEPNEKLFF. CDR3 nucleotide sequence: TGTGCCAGCAGCTCCCGGACAGGGGGCCGGAATGAACCTAATGAAAAACTGTTTTTT.

V is TRBV18 and J is TRBJ1-1; TRBD1 might be the D (5 bases). The CDR3 contains 15 residues. The V and J ends lost 0 bases and 1 base respectively, with 9 bases between them. Germline V gene lookup returns CDR1 KGHSH and CDR2 LQKENI. In DNA form, the CDR3 reads TGTGCCAGCTCACCACCCGCAGGGCCGAACACTGAAGCTTTCTTT. This encodes CASSPPAGPNTEAFF.

The chain is built from TRBV30 and TRBJ1-2, with a possible D match to TRBD1 (5 bases). This CDR3 contains 15 residues. V was clipped by 2 bases and J by 2 bases, with 15 bases between them. Germline-derived CDR1 and CDR2 are GTSNPN and SVGIG (reference sequence). The CDR3 loop reads CAWSPGGGVNYGYTF. The CDR3 nucleotides read TGTGCCTGGAGTCCCGGTGGGGGGGTAAACTATGGCTACACCTTC.

The chain is built from TRBV28 and TRBJ2-3; 12 bases fit TRBD2. The germline gives CDR1 MDHEN, CDR2 SYDVKM. This CDR3 is 18 amino acids long. V gave up 3 bases and J gave up 8 bases; unmatched junction bases: 15. The chain's CDR3 is CASSFPLAGGPSPVTQYF. For the CDR3, the DNA is TGTGCCAGCAGTTTCCCTCTAGCGGGGGGGCCCTCTCCAGTTACGCAGTATTTT.

The chain carries TRBV6-8 and TRBJ2-7; no clear D gene. The germline gives CDR1 MNHGY, CDR2 SAAAGT. The CDR3 runs to 14 residues. Trimming left V 2 bases short and J 6 bases short, with 14 bases between. In nucleotides, the CDR3 is TGTGCCAGCAGTTACCTTTCACTTCTTTCCGAGCAGTACTTC. Amino acid sequence: CASSYLSLLSEQYF.

This clone came up a few times. The rearrangement links TRBV6-8 to TRBJ1-6, with a possible D match to TRBD1 (6 bases). This CDR3 comprises 15 residues. From germline, CDR1 is MNHGY and CDR2 SAAAGT. The V end lost 8 bases, the J end lost 7 bases, and 18 bases lay between the germline ends. The CDR3 is CASFLRGHMNSPLHF. The CDR3, as DNA: TGTGCCAGCTTTTTAAGGGGACATATGAATTCACCCCTCCACTTT.

The CDR3 loop reads CASTISRTLSYNEQFF. In DNA form, the CDR3 reads TGTGCCAGTACCATAAGTCGGACTCTTTCCTACAATGAGCAGTTCTTC. V is TRBV19 and J is TRBJ2-1; D is possibly TRBD2 (5 bases). Germline-derived CDR1 and CDR2 are LNHDA and SQIVND (reference sequence). Trimming left V 7 bases short and J 1 base short, with 17 bases between. The CDR3 runs 16 residues. Together with reference TRBV19 and TRBJ2-1, the CDR3 gives the full variable domain: DGGITQSPKYLFRKEGQNVTLSCEQNLNHDAMYWYRQDPGQGLRLIYYSQIVNDFQKGDIAEGYSVSREKKESFPLTVTSAQKNPTAFYLCASTISRTLSYNEQFFGPGTRLTVL.

V is TRBV29-1 and J is TRBJ1-2, with D maybe TRBD1 (5 bases). Per germline, CDR1 SQVTM and CDR2 ANQGSEA. There are 14 residues in the CDR3. V was trimmed by 1 base and J by 5 bases, leaving 14 bases between them. CDR3 residues: CSVEGGTTPYGYTF. The CDR3 DNA is TGCAGCGTTGAAGGCGGGACTACGCCATATGGCTACACCTTC.

The chain is built from TRBV19 and TRBJ1-1, with TRBD1 identical over 7 bases. The J segment lost 4 bases and the V segment lost 4 bases, leaving 6 bases of the junction unmatched. CDR3 size: 14 residues. CDR1 is LNHDA, CDR2 SQIVND, per germline (reference sequence). DNA for the CDR3: TGTGCCAGTAGTAGTATCTCAGGGGGCACTGAAGCTTTCTTT. Its translation is CASSSISGGTEAFF.

This clone occurred a few times. The chain links TRBV9 to TRBJ2-7, with D perhaps matching TRBD1 (5 bases). This CDR3 has 12 amino acids. Germline CDR1 reads SGDLS; CDR2 reads YYNGEE. Trimming took 4 bases from V and 3 from J, leaving 8 bases between them. The CDR3 region is CASSFDSYEQYF. Written as DNA, the CDR3 is TGTGCCAGCAGCTTCGACAGCTACGAGCAGTACTTC.

The rearrangement uses TRBV19 and TRBJ2-5, with D possibly TRBD1 on 6 matching bases. CDR3 length equals 13 residues. V lost 3 bases and J 2 bases, leaving 7 bases between the germline ends. The germline V gene has CDR1 LNHDA and CDR2 SQIVND (reference sequence). The CDR3 DNA follows: TGTGCCAGTAGTATTGGACAGCAAGAGACCCAGTACTTC. Its protein product is CASSIGQQETQYF.

This clone was counted only a few times. V usage is TRBV6-7 and J usage is TRBJ1-4, with D unclear. TRBV6-7 is filed as an ORF, its function uncertain. This CDR3 comprises 11 residues. V was pared by 5 bases and J by 10 bases, with 8 bases between. The CDR3 coding sequence is TGTGCCAGCAGTGACATTGGAAAACTGTTTTTT. It is translated as CASSDIGKLFF.

This rearrangement joins TRBV11-3 to TRBJ2-7, with TRBD1 matching over 9 bases. V was pared by 4 bases and J by 5 bases, with 6 bases of the junction left unmatched. Germline values: CDR1 SGHNT, CDR2 YENEEA. The CDR3 spans 14 residues. The CDR3 spells CASSSGTGSDEQYF. The CDR3 DNA sequence: TGTGCCAGCAGCTCCGGGACAGGGTCCGACGAGCAGTACTTC.

This clone has a handful of counts. This chain links TRBV6-8 with TRBJ2-2; 8 bases map to TRBD1. V gave up 8 bases and J gave up 9 bases; unmatched junction bases: 8. This CDR3 comprises 13 residues. Germline CDR1 reads MNHGY; CDR2 reads SAAAGT. DNA of the CDR3: TGTGCCAGCGAAACAGGGGGGTACCGGGAGCTGTTTTTT. The encoded protein is CASETGGYRELFF.

The J gene is TRBJ2-7, the V gene TRBV9, with TRBD1 matching over 7 bases. In germline, CDR1 is SGDLS, CDR2 YYNGEE. V was pared by 0 bases and J by 4 bases, with 7 bases of the junction left unmatched. There are 15 residues in the CDR3. Written as DNA, the CDR3 is TGTGCCAGCAGCGTAGTTGAGGGGGCTGTATACGAGCAGTACTTC. This encodes CASSVVEGAVYEQYF.